This TCR beta chain is from a study of tumor-infiltrating lymphocytes in oesophageal squamous cell carcinoma. This clonotype occurred many times. The germline V and J ends were trimmed by 2 bases and 1 base, with 14 bases remaining between them. From germline, CDR1 is MNHNY and CDR2 SVGAGI (reference sequence). The CDR3 has 16 residues. TCRdb itself ran the PCR reads through MiXCR, one entry per CDR3 protein. This sample yields 21,000 or so distinct CDR3 sequences, of which approximately 38% are seen a single time; approximately 38% belongs to the top ten. The TCR comes from a male donor with esophageal squamous cell carcinoma. The specimen was esophageal tumor tissue. The chain employs TRBV6-6 and TRBJ1-2; weak D call: TRBD1 (5 bases). The CDR3 loop reads CASSYLTGGYNYGYTF. CDR3 coding DNA: TGTGCCAGCAGTTACCTTACCGGGGGATATAACTATGGCTACACCTTC.